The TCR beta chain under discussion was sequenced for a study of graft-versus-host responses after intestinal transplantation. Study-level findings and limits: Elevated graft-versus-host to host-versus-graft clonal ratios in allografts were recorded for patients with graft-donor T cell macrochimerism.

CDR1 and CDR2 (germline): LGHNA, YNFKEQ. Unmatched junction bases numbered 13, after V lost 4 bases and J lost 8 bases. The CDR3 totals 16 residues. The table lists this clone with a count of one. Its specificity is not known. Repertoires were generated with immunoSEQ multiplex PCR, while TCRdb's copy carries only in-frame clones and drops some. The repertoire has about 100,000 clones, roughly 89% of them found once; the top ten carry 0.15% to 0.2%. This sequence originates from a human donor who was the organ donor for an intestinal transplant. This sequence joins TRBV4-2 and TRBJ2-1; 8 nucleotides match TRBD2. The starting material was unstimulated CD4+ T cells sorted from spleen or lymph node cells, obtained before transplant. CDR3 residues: CASSRPTGGVGDEQFF. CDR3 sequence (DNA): TGTGCCAGCAGCCGACCAACCGGGGGGGTGGGGGATGAGCAGTTCTTC.